The sequence of this TCR beta chain was determined in a study of cytomegalovirus exposure and HLA in healthy donors. TCRdb's copy holds only in-frame clones and misses some; the assay was immunoSEQ multiplex PCR. The table records approximately 200,000 clones, approximately 88% of them present only once. CDR3 length: 13 amino acids. Trimming pared 4 bases from V and 4 bases from J, leaving 10 bases between. Germline-derived CDR1 and CDR2 are ENHRY and SYGVKD. The chain is built from TRBV10-3 and TRBJ2-5; D uncertain. Sequencing input: PBMCs. The clonotype comes from a man aged 18 to 30 in good health and CMV-seropositive. The CDR3 nucleotides are TGTGCCATCAGTGTAGTGCTCTCAGAGACCCAGTACTTC. This sequence encodes CAISVVLSETQYF.